The rows below give T cell receptor beta chains drawn from one sample of a study of T cells in Graves' hyperthyroidism and ophthalmopathy. In TCRdb, the multiplex PCR reads were re-called with MiXCR into one record per CDR3 protein. The sample includes 350,000 or so distinct CDR3 sequences, over 15% of them seen just once. Sample: blood. The origin of the receptors is a woman aged 40 to 49 with Graves' ophthalmopathy. Each CDR3 is given with its conserved first and last residue. Each record gives: CDR3 length, J gene, V gene, clone size, D gene, CDR3 DNA, CDR3 protein. A D gene is named only where the DNA matches it firmly. Not every row has a clone size; where given, it reads once, few, many or a size class.

11 | TRBJ1-1 | TRBV6-1 | few | . | TGTGCCAGCAGTCAGGGAATCCAAGCTTTCTTT | CASSQGIQAFF
14 | TRBJ2-5 | TRBV6-5 | many | . | TGTGCCAGCAGACCCTCTCGGTCCCAAGAGACCCAGTACTTC | CASRPSRSQETQYF
16 | TRBJ1-3 | TRBV28 | many | . | TGTGCCAGCAGTCCCGAGGCAAGTCGTCCTGGAAACACCATATATTTT | CASSPEASRPGNTIYF
14 | TRBJ2-7 | TRBV7-8 | . | . | TGTGCCAGCATCACCGGGGGCAGATCCTACGAGCAGTACTTC | CASITGGRSYEQYF
15 | TRBJ1-1 | TRBV19 | many | . | TGTGCCAGTAGTACCCGGGAGTTGCGGAACACTGAAGCTTTCTTT | CASSTRELRNTEAFF
15 | TRBJ1-1 | TRBV4-2 | . | TRBD1 | TGTGCCAGCAGCCAGGAGCCGACAGGGGACACTGAAGCTTTCTTT | CASSQEPTGDTEAFF
14 | TRBJ1-1 | TRBV6-5 | many | . | TGTGCCAGCAGTTACGGGTCCGAGAACACTGAAGCTTTCTTT | CASSYGSENTEAFF
15 | TRBJ2-7 | TRBV11-3 | many | TRBD2 | TGTGCCAGCAGCGAACTAGCGGGAGGCTCCTACGAGCAGTACTTC | CASSELAGGSYEQYF
14 | TRBJ1-1 | TRBV6-2/TRBV6-3 | many | . | TGTGCCAGCAGTTACTCTACCAGCTCAAGTGAAGCTTTCTTT | CASSYSTSSSEAFF
14 | TRBJ1-1 | TRBV9 | many | TRBD1 | TGTGCCAGCAGCCCAGGGACAGGGGGTCCTGAAGCTTTCTTT | CASSPGTGGPEAFF
14 | TRBJ2-5 | TRBV20-1 | many | . | TGCAGTGCTGAGTCGTGGGGCGGGGAAGAGACCCAGTACTTC | CSAESWGGEETQYF
15 | TRBJ2-5 | TRBV5-4 | many | TRBD2 | TGTGCCAGCAGCTCGAAACTAGCGGCCCAAGAGACCCAGTACTTC | CASSSKLAAQETQYF
20 | TRBJ2-5 | TRBV28 | many | TRBD1 | TGTGCCAGCAGTACACCCTGGAGGCAGGGGGAAAACACCGTACAAGAGACCCAGTACTTC | CASSTPWRQGENTVQETQYF
16 | TRBJ1-3 | TRBV18 | . | . | TGTGCCAGCTCACCACTAGACACTGACTCTGGAAACACCATATATTTT | CASSPLDTDSGNTIYF
18 | TRBJ1-2 | TRBV5-1 | . | TRBD1 | TGCGCCCGCAGCCTAACAAATGGGGACAGGGGGCGCGAAGATGGCTACACCTTC | CARSLTNGDRGREDGYTF
16 | TRBJ1-1 | TRBV19 | few | . | TGTGCCAGTAGTATGTTTGGCAGGGTGATGAACACTGAAGCTTTCTTT | CASSMFGRVMNTEAFF
21 | TRBJ2-6 | TRBV7-3 | many | TRBD2 | TGTGCCAGCAGTTTAATAGGGACTACCGTAATGCCCAACTCTGGGGCCAACGTCCTGACTTTC | CASSLIGTTVMPNSGANVLTF
12 | TRBJ2-2 | TRBV7-9 | many | . | TGTGCCAGCAGAACGGAGTCCGGGGAGCTGTTTTTT | CASRTESGELFF
14 | TRBJ2-4 | TRBV2 | . | TRBD1 | TGTGCCAGCAGTCCCGACAGGGGTCCCAACATTCAGTACTTC | CASSPDRGPNIQYF
17 | TRBJ2-4 | TRBV6-5 | . | TRBD2 | TGTGCCAGCAGTTACTCTGTGGGAGGGCTAGCCAAAAACATTCAGTACTTC | CASSYSVGGLAKNIQYF
14 | TRBJ1-2 | TRBV12-3/TRBV12-4 | many | TRBD1 | TGTGCCAGCAGTTTAGCGGGACAGGCCTATGGCTACACCTTC | CASSLAGQAYGYTF
14 | TRBJ2-4 | TRBV28 | many | TRBD1 | TGTGCCAGCAGTTTCGACAGGGTCTTGGACATTCAGTACTTC | CASSFDRVLDIQYF
13 | TRBJ2-7 | TRBV7-2 | many | . | TGTGCCAGCAGCCAAAGAGAGGGTCGAGATCAGTACTTC | CASSQREGRDQYF
14 | TRBJ2-2 | TRBV27 | many | TRBD1 | TGTGCCAGCAGTTCAGGGGGCAGCACCGGGGAGCTGTTTTTT | CASSSGGSTGELFF
15 | TRBJ2-7 | TRBV28 | many | . | TGTGCCAGCAGTTTGTTTGGAAAAGGGACCTACGAGCAGTACTTC | CASSLFGKGTYEQYF
14 | TRBJ2-2 | TRBV28 | . | . | TGTGCCAGCAGTTTAAGCGTAAACACCGGGGAGCTGTTTTTT | CASSLSVNTGELFF
17 | TRBJ1-5 | TRBV20-1 | few | TRBD1 | TGCAGTGCTATTACAGCCGGACAGGGGAAGAGCAATCAGCCCCAGCATTTT | CSAITAGQGKSNQPQHF
11 | TRBJ2-7 | TRBV29-1 | many | . | TGCAGCGTCTATGGAGGGTACGAGCAGTACTTC | CSVYGGYEQYF
12 | TRBJ1-1 | TRBV19 | few | . | TGTGCCAGGAGGGCCAGGGACACTGAAGCTTTCTTT | CARRARDTEAFF
15 | TRBJ2-3 | TRBV7-8 | many | . | TGTGCCAGCAGCTCCCGGGATTCTAGCACAGATACGCAGTATTTT | CASSSRDSSTDTQYF
16 | TRBJ1-1 | TRBV11-2 | . | TRBD1 | TGTGCCAGCAGCCCGGGACAGGGTTGGATGAACACTGAAGCTTTCTTT | CASSPGQGWMNTEAFF
13 | TRBJ1-1 | TRBV19 | many | . | TGTGCCAGTAGTCATGGGGCCAACACTGAAGCTTTCTTT | CASSHGANTEAFF
14 | TRBJ1-1 | TRBV7-3 | many | TRBD1 | TGTGCCAGCAGCCGAACAGGGGGGGACACTGAAGCTTTCTTT | CASSRTGGDTEAFF
12 | TRBJ2-2 | TRBV29-1 | many | . | TGCAGCGTTGTTAGATACACCGGGGAGCTGTTTTTT | CSVVRYTGELFF
15 | TRBJ1-6 | TRBV6-5 | many | TRBD1 | TGTGCCAGCAGTTACCTGAGACAGGGGAATTCACCCCTCCACTTT | CASSYLRQGNSPLHF
14 | TRBJ2-2 | TRBV5-1 | many | . | TGCGCCAGCGGAGGGACAGCGAACACCGGGGAGCTGTTTTTT | CASGGTANTGELFF
17 | TRBJ2-2 | TRBV10-3 | . | . | TGTGCCATCCCAGGAAGAGCAGGGGACTTTAACACCGGGGAGCTGTTTTTT | CAIPGRAGDFNTGELFF
17 | TRBJ2-5 | TRBV28 | . | TRBD2 | TGTGCCAGCAGTTACGGGCTAGCGGGAGGGCCTGAAGAGACCCAGTACTTC | CASSYGLAGGPEETQYF
15 | TRBJ1-5 | TRBV2 | . | . | TGTGCCAGCAGTGACGGCAGGAGAGTGAGTCAGCCCCAGCATTTT | CASSDGRRVSQPQHF
14 | TRBJ1-1 | TRBV6-1 | many | . | TGTGCCAGCAGACACGCAGGGTCGGCCACTGAAGCTTTCTTT | CASRHAGSATEAFF
13 | TRBJ1-1 | TRBV15 | many | . | TGTGCCACCAGCCCAGGGAAGTTTATTGAAGCTTTCTTT | CATSPGKFIEAFF
16 | TRBJ2-5 | TRBV12-3/TRBV12-4 | . | TRBD1 | TGTGCCAGCAGGTCGGGACAGGGGGCGCTCGGAAAGACCCAGTACTTC | CASRSGQGALGKTQYF
14 | TRBJ2-5 | TRBV15 | few | . | TGTGCCACCAGCAGAGATGGGTTTGTGGAGACCCAGTACTTC | CATSRDGFVETQYF
14 | TRBJ2-7 | TRBV29-1 | many | . | TGCAGCGTTGTACTTTTGGGAGAGGGCTACGAGCAGTACTTC | CSVVLLGEGYEQYF
13 | TRBJ1-1 | TRBV20-1 | many | . | TGCAGTGCTATCGGGCAGGGATACACTGAAGCTTTCTTT | CSAIGQGYTEAFF
11 | TRBJ2-7 | TRBV12-3/TRBV12-4 | many | . | TGTGCCAGCAGTCTCCAGAGCGTGCAGTACTTC | CASSLQSVQYF
15 | TRBJ1-1 | TRBV19 | many | TRBD1 | TGTGCCAGTACGCAGCTCCGACAGGGATACACTGAAGCTTTCTTT | CASTQLRQGYTEAFF
13 | TRBJ1-1 | TRBV12-3/TRBV12-4 | many | . | TGTGCCAGCAGTATATACCGAAACACTGAAGCTTTCTTT | CASSIYRNTEAFF
14 | TRBJ2-5 | TRBV6-5 | many | . | TGTGCCAGCAGTTACCTAGGAGCTCAAGAGACCCAGTACTTC | CASSYLGAQETQYF
11 | TRBJ1-2 | TRBV28 | many | . | TGTGCCAGCAGCCCAGGGATGAACTACACCTTC | CASSPGMNYTF
17 | TRBJ1-1 | TRBV6-2/TRBV6-3 | many | . | TGTGCCAGCAGTTACCCGAGTGGCCTAGGCGGGAACACTGAAGCTTTCTTT | CASSYPSGLGGNTEAFF
14 | TRBJ2-5 | TRBV6-1 | many | TRBD1 | TGTGCCAGCAGTGAGCAGACAGGGGGAGAGACCCAGTACTTC | CASSEQTGGETQYF
13 | TRBJ1-2 | TRBV2 | many | . | TGTGCCAGCAGCCCAGATCCCCCGGCTGGCTACACCTTC | CASSPDPPAGYTF
13 | TRBJ2-7 | TRBV28 | . | TRBD2 | TGTGCCAGCACTAGCGGGGCCGCCTACGAGCAGTACTTC | CASTSGAAYEQYF